Listed below are T cell receptor beta chains from one sample, sequenced in a study of neurological immune-mediated disorders. TCRdb used MiXCR to reprocess the 5' RACE reads, holding one entry per CDR3 protein. The sample carries approximately 89,000 distinct CDR3 sequences, about 13% recorded once. Sequencing used PBMCs. The receptor set was obtained from a female donor with HTLV-1-associated myelopathy (HAM/TSP). The CDR3 runs from the conserved cysteine through the conserved F or W. The D gene is left open where the match is weak. Size is omitted from some rows. Given values are once, few, many or a class for expanded clones.

V gene	CDR3 length	clone size	J gene	D gene	CDR3 DNA	CDR3 protein
TRBV2	13	many	TRBJ1-2	TRBD1	TGTGCCAGCAGGGAACAGGGGGCGGGAGGCTACACCTTC	CASREQGAGGYTF
TRBV15	13	many	TRBJ2-7	-	TGTGCCACCAGCAGAGATTCGGCCTACGAGCAGTACTTC	CATSRDSAYEQYF
TRBV5-1	16	many	TRBJ2-1	TRBD2	TGCGCCAGCAGCCCCACTACGGGGGGGCTATACAATGAGCAGTTCTTC	CASSPTTGGLYNEQFF
TRBV7-2	14	many	TRBJ2-2	-	TGTGCCAGCAGCTTAGTTTGGGACACCGGGGAGCTGTTTTTT	CASSLVWDTGELFF
TRBV6-2/TRBV6-3	14	many	TRBJ2-5	-	TGTGCCAGCACCGCTAGCCGAACCAAGGACACCCAGTACTTC	CASTASRTKDTQYF
TRBV3-1	13	many	TRBJ1-5	-	TGTGCCAGCAGCACTCGAACCGATCAGCCCCAGCATTTT	CASSTRTDQPQHF
TRBV24-1	16	many	TRBJ2-5	TRBD1	TGTGCCACCAGTGATTTGCAGGGGGCGGTGAAAGAGACCCAGTACTTC	CATSDLQGAVKETQYF
TRBV12-5	15	-	TRBJ1-2	-	TGTGCTAGTGGTTTAAAGGCCGAAGCTAACTATGGCTACACCTTC	CASGLKAEANYGYTF
TRBV7-9	17	many	TRBJ2-1	-	TGTGCCAGCAGCTTAACCATTGGCCTAGGCATCAACAATGAGCAGTTCTTC	CASSLTIGLGINNEQFF
TRBV6-2/TRBV6-3	13	many	TRBJ2-1	-	TGTGCCAGCAGTCGCTTTGGTTACAATGAGCAGTTCTTC	CASSRFGYNEQFF
TRBV5-1	17	many	TRBJ1-2	-	TGCGCCAGCAGCCCAAACTCGGGGGCAGGGGTCAATCGAGGCTACACCTTC	CASSPNSGAGVNRGYTF
TRBV30	15	many	TRBJ2-3	-	TGTGCCTGGAGTGTAACCGGAGGGCGCACAGATACGCAGTATTTT	CAWSVTGGRTDTQYF
TRBV29-1	13	many	TRBJ2-2	TRBD1	TGCAGCGCCGGGACAGGGGGTACCGGGGAGCTGTTTTTT	CSAGTGGTGELFF
TRBV7-3	12	-	TRBJ2-1	-	TGTGCCAGCAGCTCGACAGTGAGTGAGCAGTTCTTC	CASSSTVSEQFF
TRBV10-3	11	many	TRBJ2-2	-	TGTGCCGTACGGACCACCGGGGAGCTGTTTTTT	CAVRTTGELFF
TRBV27	15	many	TRBJ2-7	-	TGTGCCAGCAGTTTGTTCGGGGGTCAGGTCTACGAGCAGTACTTC	CASSLFGGQVYEQYF
TRBV5-1	15	-	TRBJ2-3	TRBD1	TGCGCCAGCAGCGATCCGGGACAGAGCACAGATACGCAGTATTTT	CASSDPGQSTDTQYF
TRBV20-1	14	many	TRBJ1-2	-	TGCAGTGCTAGAGCGGGACAAGGCATCTATGGCTACACCTTC	CSARAGQGIYGYTF
TRBV2	13	many	TRBJ2-2	-	TGTGCCGTCAGTGGAGGGTACTCCGGGGAGCTGTTTTTT	CAVSGGYSGELFF
TRBV7-9	12	few	TRBJ2-7	-	TGTGCCAGCAGCCCCAATACCGACGAGCAGTACTTC	CASSPNTDEQYF
TRBV4-1	17	many	TRBJ2-5	-	TGCGCCAGCAGCCAAGACGGAGGGGTCCCTCTCCAAGAGACCCAGTACTTC	CASSQDGGVPLQETQYF
TRBV5-5	15	many	TRBJ2-3	TRBD1	TGTGCCAGCAGCTTAGGACAGGGTCTCACAGATACGCAGTATTTT	CASSLGQGLTDTQYF
TRBV28	15	many	TRBJ1-3	TRBD1	TGTGCCAGCAGTTACCCGACAGGGGTAAAGGACACCATATATTTT	CASSYPTGVKDTIYF
TRBV5-1	18	few	TRBJ2-2	TRBD1	TGCGCCAGCAGCTCTCACGAATCGGGACAGGGGAACACCGGGGAGCTGTTTTTT	CASSSHESGQGNTGELFF
TRBV29-1	14	medium-sized	TRBJ2-1	TRBD1	TGCAGCGTTGAAAACAGGGGGCTATGGAATGAGCAGTTCTTC	CSVENRGLWNEQFF
TRBV10-3	15	many	TRBJ2-2	TRBD2	TGTGCCATCAGCGGACCGACTAGCGGGGTCGGGGAGCTGTTTTTT	CAISGPTSGVGELFF
TRBV20-1	15	-	TRBJ1-1	TRBD1	TGCAGTGCTAGTGACAGGGTTAGCCCGGGGAAGGAAGCTTTCTTT	CSASDRVSPGKEAFF
TRBV7-9	16	-	TRBJ1-4	TRBD1	TGTGCCAGCAGCCCCCTTCAGGGGGCTATTCGTGAAAAACTGTTTTTT	CASSPLQGAIREKLFF
TRBV29-1	14	many	TRBJ2-2	TRBD1	TGCAGCGTTGTATCCGGACAGGGGAACAGGGAGCTGTTTTTT	CSVVSGQGNRELFF
TRBV12-3/TRBV12-4	16	many	TRBJ2-6	-	TGTGCCAGCAGCTTCTCTCGGGGGGCCGGGGCCAACGTCCTGACTTTC	CASSFSRGAGANVLTF
TRBV7-9	13	many	TRBJ2-7	TRBD2	TGTGCCAGCAGCCCCGCGGGGGTCTACGAGCAGTACTTC	CASSPAGVYEQYF
TRBV5-5	15	many	TRBJ2-7	-	TGTGCCAGCAGCTTGGCCGTACAGGGATCCTACGAGCAGTACTTC	CASSLAVQGSYEQYF
TRBV20-1	14	many	TRBJ1-5	-	TGCAGTGCTAGTTCCGGGACGGTCAATCAGCCCCAGCATTTT	CSASSGTVNQPQHF